This T cell receptor (beta chain) was identified in a study of identical twins. Study findings and constraints: Fewer insertions were carried by abundant cord blood beta clonotypes, but none was seen in memory repertoires. Out-of-frame alpha sequences shared by twins were enriched for low generation probability. Invariant MAIT and iNKT cells could partly confound zero-insertion analyses.

With template switching, a universal primer site was added, and the cDNA carried unique molecular identifiers. TCRdb itself ran the 5' RACE reads through MiXCR, one entry per CDR3 protein. This sample carries under 350,000 distinct CDR3 sequences, roughly 9.8% of them seen once, and the ten largest clones take about 7.1%. A few counts support this clonotype. Antigen specificity is unknown. V shed 2 bases, J shed 6 bases, and the junction held 13 bases outside the gene matches. The germline V gene encodes CDR1 MNHEY and CDR2 SVGEGT. The CDR3 loop spans 16 amino acids. This sample also appeared in a second study, on yellow fever vaccine responses in identical twins.

This sequence originates from a woman aged 18-29 years in good health. Sequenced input: CD8+ T cells sorted from blood. This chain joins TRBV6-2 or TRBV6-3 and TRBJ2-7; TRBD2 aligns across 7 bases. The CDR3 region has the DNA TGTGCCAGCAGTTACCCTGGCAGCGGGGACGGAGGCGAGCAGTACTTC. Translating it yields CASSYPGSGDGGEQYF.